The T cell receptor beta chain under discussion was sequenced for a study of spatial heterogeneity in lung cancer. Time point meaning: blood at routine non-recurrence follow-up after resection. Frozen PBMC, nontumor lung or tumor provided whole RNA, which was sequenced unsorted. TCRdb reprocessed the 5' RACE reads via MiXCR and lists one record per CDR3 protein. Of about 30,000 distinct CDR3 sequences in the sample, 5% to 6.5% were seen once. Trimming took 3 bases from V and 2 from J; bases not matched to a gene: 3. This CDR3 comprises 15 residues. The germline V gene has CDR1 SGHTA and CDR2 FQGNSA. In its sample, this clonotype was seen many times.

The receptor was derived from a male donor with early-stage non-small cell lung cancer. This chain links TRBV7-2 with TRBJ2-1, with 8 bases fitting TRBD1. This specimen consisted of PBMCs, obtained at follow-up. CDR3 loop: CASSFDRGPYNEQFF. Written as DNA, the CDR3 is TGTGCCAGCAGCTTCGACAGGGGTCCCTACAATGAGCAGTTCTTC.